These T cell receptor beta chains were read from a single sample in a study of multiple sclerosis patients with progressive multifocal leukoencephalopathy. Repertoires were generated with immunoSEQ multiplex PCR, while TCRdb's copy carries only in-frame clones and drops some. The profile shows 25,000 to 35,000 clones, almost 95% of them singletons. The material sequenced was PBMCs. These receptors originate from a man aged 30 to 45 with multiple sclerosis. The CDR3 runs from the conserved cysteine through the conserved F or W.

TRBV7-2,CASSWTSGSVNEQFF
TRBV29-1,CSVGTGNTGELFF
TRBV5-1,CASSPWAENTEAFF
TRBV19,CASSILATPNTGELFF
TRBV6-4,CASRRSMNTEAFF
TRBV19,CASSDDGRRAAFF
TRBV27,CASSSGLALYNEQFF
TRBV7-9,CASSLGPMTGMYEQYF
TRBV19,CASISRDRGHHQPQHF
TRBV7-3,CASTQFTAQETQYF
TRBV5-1,CASSLDRVSGNTIYF
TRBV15,CATSRDLSGPGTQYF
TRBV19,CASSTGQGAYEQYF
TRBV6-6,CASSDRTSRDSPLHF
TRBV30,CAWSPRWTIGNTIYF
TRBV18,CASSFGQINNQPQHF
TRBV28,CASSSGTFGGYTF
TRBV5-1,CASSWGVDEQFF
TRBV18,CASSPPERETQYF
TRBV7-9,CASSPVSGGDLTYNEQFF
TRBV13,CASSSRLAGYNEQFF
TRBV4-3,CASSQDTGRDSEGYTF
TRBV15,CATRLAGSGANVLTF
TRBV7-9,CASSFDRHEQYF
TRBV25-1,CASSSGFQAYEQYF
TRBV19,CVSSMGADTQYF
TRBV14,CASSQAGLAAYNEQFF
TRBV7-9,CASSTPRDSIYEQYF
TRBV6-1,CASSFGLPYNYGYTF
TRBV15,CATSRSSSYNEQFF
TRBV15,CATSRDRLVTDTQYF
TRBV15,CATSSLTSYETQYF
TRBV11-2,CASSGRRFTGTGELFF
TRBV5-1,CASSPGDGTGHSPLHF
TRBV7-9,CASSLGNTIYF
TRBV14,CASSQSWGLWAEAFF
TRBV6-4,CASSQELGHPNTEAFF
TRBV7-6,CASSPGGTQYF
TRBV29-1,CSVTGADSTGELFF
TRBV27,CASNRRASGSRTDTQYF
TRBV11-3,CASSLFSLPGNTGELFF
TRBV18,CASSPGTSGSEAYEQYF
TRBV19,CASSIRGRNSYNEQFF
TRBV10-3,CAISESETRGGYTF
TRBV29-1,CSVKQGSTDTQYF
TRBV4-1,CASSPLGQEGEKLFF
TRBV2,CARTGGGSNQPQHF
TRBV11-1,CASSLPGLGQYF
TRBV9,CASSPRLAGVYEQYF
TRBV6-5,CASSYRDRNSPLHF
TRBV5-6,CASSSDRENQPQHF